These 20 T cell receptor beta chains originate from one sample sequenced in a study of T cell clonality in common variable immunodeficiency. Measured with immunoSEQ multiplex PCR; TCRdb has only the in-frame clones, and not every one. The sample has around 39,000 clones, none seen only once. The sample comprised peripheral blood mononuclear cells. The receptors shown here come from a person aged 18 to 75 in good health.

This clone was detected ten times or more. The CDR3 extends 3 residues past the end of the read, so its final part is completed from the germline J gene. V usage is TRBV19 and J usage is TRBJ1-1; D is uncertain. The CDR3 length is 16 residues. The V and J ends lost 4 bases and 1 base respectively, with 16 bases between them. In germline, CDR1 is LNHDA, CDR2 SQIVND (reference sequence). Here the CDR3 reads CASSTAVVHPNTEAFF. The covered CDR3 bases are TGTGCCAGTAGTACCGCGGTAGTGCACCCGAACACTGAA.

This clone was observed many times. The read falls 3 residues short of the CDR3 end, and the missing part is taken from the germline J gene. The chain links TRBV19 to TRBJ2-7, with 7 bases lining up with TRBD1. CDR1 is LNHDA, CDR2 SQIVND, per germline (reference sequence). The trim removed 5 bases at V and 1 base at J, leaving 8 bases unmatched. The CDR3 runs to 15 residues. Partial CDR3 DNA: TGTGCCAGTAGTTCACTCGGGGACAGATCCTACGAG. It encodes CASSSLGDRSYE. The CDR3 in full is CASSSLGDRSYEQYF. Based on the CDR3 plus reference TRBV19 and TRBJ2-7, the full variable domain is DGGITQSPKYLFRKEGQNVTLSCEQNLNHDAMYWYRQDPGQGLRLIYYSQIVNDFQKGDIAEGYSVSREKKESFPLTVTSAQKNPTAFYLCASSSLGDRSYEQYFGPGTRLTVT.

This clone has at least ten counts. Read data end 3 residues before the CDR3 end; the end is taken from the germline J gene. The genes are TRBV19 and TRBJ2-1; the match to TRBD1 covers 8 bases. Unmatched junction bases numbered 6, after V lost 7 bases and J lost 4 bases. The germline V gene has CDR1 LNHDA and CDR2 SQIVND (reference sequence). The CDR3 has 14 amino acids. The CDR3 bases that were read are TGTGCCAGTACAGGGGGCCCGCTGTACAATGAG. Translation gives CASTGGPLYNE. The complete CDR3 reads CASTGGPLYNEQFF.

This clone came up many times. CDR3: CSVERTGGLGTGELFF. The covered CDR3 bases are TGCAGCGTTGAAAGGACAGGGGGCCTGGGAACCGGGGAG. The chain has TRBV29-1 and TRBJ2-2; TRBD1 matches 11 bases. Read data end 3 residues before the CDR3 end; the end is taken from the germline J gene. CDR3 size: 16 residues. Trimming at V came to 2 bases and at J to 5 bases, leaving 7 bases not matched to a gene. Per the germline V gene, CDR1 is SQVTM and CDR2 is ANQGSEA.

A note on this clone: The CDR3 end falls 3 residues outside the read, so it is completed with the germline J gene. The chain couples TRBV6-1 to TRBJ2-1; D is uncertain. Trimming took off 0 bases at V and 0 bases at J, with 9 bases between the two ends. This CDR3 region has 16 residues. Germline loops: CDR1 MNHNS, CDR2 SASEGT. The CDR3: CASSEAGRSSYNEQFF. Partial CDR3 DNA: TGTGCCAGCAGTGAAGCGGGCCGGAGCTCCTACAATGAG.

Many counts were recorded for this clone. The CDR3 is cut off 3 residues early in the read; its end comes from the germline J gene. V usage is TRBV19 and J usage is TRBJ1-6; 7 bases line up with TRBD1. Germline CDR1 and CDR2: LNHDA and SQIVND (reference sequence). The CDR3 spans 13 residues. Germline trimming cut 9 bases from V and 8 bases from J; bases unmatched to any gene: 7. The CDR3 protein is CASQTGKDSPLHF. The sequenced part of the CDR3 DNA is TGTGCCAGCCAGACAGGGAAGGATTCACCC. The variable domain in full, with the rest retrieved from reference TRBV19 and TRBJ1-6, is DGGITQSPKYLFRKEGQNVTLSCEQNLNHDAMYWYRQDPGQGLRLIYYSQIVNDFQKGDIAEGYSVSREKKESFPLTVTSAQKNPTAFYLCASQTGKDSPLHFGNGTRLTVT.

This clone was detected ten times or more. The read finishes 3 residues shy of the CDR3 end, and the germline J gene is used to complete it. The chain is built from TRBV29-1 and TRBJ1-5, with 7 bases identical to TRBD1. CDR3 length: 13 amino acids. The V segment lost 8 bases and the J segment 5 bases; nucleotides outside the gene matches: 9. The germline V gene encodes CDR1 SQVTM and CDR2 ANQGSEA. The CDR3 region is CSIGPGTDQPQHF. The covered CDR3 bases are TGCAGCATCGGGCCCGGGACAGATCAGCCC. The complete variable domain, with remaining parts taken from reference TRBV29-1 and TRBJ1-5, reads SAVISQKPSRDICQRGTSLTIQCQVDSQVTMMFWYRQQPGQSLTLIATANQGSEATYESGFVIDKFPISRPNLTFSTLTVSNMSPEDSSIYLCSIGPGTDQPQHFGDGTRLSIL.

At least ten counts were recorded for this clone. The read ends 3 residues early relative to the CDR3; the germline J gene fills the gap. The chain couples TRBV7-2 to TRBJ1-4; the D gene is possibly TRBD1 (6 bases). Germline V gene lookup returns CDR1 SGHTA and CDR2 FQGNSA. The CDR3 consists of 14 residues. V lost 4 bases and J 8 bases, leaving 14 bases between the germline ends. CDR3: CASSSSGQKEKLFF. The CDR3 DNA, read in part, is TGTGCCAGCAGCTCTAGTGGACAGAAAGAAAAA.

The chain's CDR3 is CASSRDRGQGTYGYTF. The DNA read from the CDR3 is TGTGCCAGTAGTAGGGACCGGGGACAGGGGACCTATGGC. V and J are TRBV19 and TRBJ1-2, with 10 positions matching TRBD1. The read ends 3 residues before the CDR3 terminus; that terminus is restored from the germline J gene. Germline values: CDR1 LNHDA, CDR2 SQIVND (reference sequence). The CDR3 length is 16 residues. The junction had 9 bases not matched to a gene; V was cut back by 4 bases and J by 4 bases.

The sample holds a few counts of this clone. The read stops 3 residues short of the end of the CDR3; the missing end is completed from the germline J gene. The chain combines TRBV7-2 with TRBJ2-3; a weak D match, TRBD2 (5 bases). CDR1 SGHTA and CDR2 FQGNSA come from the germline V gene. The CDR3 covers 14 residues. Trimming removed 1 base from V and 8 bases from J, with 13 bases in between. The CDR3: CASSLGTPGSTQYF. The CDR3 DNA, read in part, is TGTGCCAGCAGCTTAGGGACTCCTGGGAGTACG.

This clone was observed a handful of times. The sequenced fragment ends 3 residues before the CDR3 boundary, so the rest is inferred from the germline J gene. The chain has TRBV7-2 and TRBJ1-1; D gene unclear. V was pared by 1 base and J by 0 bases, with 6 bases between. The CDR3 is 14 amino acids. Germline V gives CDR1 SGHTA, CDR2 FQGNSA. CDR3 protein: CASSLGRVNTEAFF. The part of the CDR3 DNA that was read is TGTGCCAGCAGCTTAGGACGGGTGAACACTGAA.

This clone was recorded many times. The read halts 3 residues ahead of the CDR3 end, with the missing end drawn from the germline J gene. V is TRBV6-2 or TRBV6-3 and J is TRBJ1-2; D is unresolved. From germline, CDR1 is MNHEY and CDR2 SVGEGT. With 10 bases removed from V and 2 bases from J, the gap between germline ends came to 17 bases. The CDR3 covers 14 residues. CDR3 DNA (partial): TGTGCCACCACTCACCTCCGAGGGAACTATGGC. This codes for CATTHLRGNYG. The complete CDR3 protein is CATTHLRGNYGYTF.

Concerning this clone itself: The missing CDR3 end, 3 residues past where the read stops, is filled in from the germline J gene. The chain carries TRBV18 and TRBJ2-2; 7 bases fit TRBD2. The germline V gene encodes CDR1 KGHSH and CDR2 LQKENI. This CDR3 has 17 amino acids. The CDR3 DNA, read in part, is TGTGCCAGCTCAGATGACACGGGGGGACTCGGTAATGAAAAG. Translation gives CASSDDTGGLGNEK. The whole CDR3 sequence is CASSDDTGGLGNEKLFF.

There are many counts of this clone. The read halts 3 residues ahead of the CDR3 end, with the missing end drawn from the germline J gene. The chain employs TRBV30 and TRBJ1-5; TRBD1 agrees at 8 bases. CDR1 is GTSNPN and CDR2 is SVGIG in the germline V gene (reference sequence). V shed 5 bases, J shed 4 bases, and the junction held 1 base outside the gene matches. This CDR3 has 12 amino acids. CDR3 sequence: CAWRQGNQPQHF. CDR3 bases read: TGTGCCTGGCGACAGGGGAATCAGCCC.

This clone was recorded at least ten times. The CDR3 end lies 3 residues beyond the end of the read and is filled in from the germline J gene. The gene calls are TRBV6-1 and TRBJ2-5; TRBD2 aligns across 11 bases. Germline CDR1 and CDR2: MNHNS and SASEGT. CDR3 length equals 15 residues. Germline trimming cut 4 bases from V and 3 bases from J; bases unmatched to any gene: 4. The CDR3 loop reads CASSATSGGKETQYF. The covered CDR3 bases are TGTGCCAGCAGTGCAACTAGCGGGGGAAAAGAGACC.

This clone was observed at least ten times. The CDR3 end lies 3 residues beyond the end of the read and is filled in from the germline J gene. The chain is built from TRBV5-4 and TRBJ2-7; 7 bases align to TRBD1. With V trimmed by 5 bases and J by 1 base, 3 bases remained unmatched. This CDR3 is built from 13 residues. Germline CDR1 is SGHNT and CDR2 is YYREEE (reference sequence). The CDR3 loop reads CASSDRVSYEQYF. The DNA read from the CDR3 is TGTGCCAGCAGTGACAGGGTATCCTACGAG.

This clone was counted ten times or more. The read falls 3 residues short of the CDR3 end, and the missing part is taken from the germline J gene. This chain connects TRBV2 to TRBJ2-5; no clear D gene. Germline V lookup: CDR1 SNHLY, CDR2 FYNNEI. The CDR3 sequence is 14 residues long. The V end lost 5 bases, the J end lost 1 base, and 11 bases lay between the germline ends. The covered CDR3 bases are TGTGCCAGCAGTTTGCTTCTTAGCCAAGAGACC. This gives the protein CASSLLLSQET. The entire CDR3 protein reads CASSLLLSQETQYF.

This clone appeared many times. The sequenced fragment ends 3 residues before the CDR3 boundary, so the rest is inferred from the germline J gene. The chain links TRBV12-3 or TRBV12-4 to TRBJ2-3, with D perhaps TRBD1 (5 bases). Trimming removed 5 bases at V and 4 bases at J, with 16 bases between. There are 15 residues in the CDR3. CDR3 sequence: CASSPKTVRADTQYF. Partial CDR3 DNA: TGTGCCAGCAGTCCCAAGACAGTAAGGGCAGATACG.

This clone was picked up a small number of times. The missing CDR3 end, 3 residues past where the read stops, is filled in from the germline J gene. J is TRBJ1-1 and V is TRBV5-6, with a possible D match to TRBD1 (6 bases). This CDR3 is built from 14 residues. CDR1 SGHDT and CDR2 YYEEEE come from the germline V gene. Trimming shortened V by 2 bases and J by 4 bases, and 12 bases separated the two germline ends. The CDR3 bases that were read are TGTGCCAGCAGCTTCGGGGGCGGGGGCACTGAA. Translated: CASSFGGGGTE. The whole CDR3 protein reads CASSFGGGGTEAFF. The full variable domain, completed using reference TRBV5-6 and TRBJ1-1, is DAGVTQSPTHLIKTRGQQVTLRCSPKSGHDTVSWYQQALGQGPQFIFQYYEEEERQRGNFPDRFSGHQFPNYSSELNVNALLLGDSALYLCASSFGGGGTEAFFGQGTRLTVV.

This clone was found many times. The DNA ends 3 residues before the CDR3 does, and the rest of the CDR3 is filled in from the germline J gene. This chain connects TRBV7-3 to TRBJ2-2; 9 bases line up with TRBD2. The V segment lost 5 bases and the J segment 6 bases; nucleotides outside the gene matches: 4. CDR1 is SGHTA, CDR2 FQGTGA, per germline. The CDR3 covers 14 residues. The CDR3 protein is CASSPGTSSGELFF. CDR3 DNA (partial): TGTGCCAGCAGCCCCGGGACTAGCTCCGGGGAG.